A single sample gave rise to the 20 T cell receptor beta chains below, sequenced in a study of blood T cell repertoires in COVID-19. Sequenced by immunoSEQ multiplex PCR; TCRdb stores in-frame clones only, minus some. This table has about 29,000 clones, 80% to 90% appearing once. The sample consisted of peripheral blood. These receptor sequences come from a human donor in a cohort sampled during active COVID-19.

The chain's CDR3 is CASSQPPTAGTEAFF. The CDR3 bases are TGTGCCAGCAGTCAACCACCGACAGCCGGCACTGAAGCTTTCTTT. The chain employs TRBV6-5 and TRBJ1-1; TRBD1 might be the D (5 bases). The CDR3 consists of 15 residues. V dropped 5 bases and J dropped 4 bases, with 17 bases sitting between them. Germline V gene lookup returns CDR1 MNHEY and CDR2 SVGAGI.

V is TRBV3-1 (or the pseudogene TRBV3-2) and J is TRBJ1-6; D is possibly TRBD1 (6 bases). The germline V gene has CDR1 LGHDT and CDR2 YNNKEL (reference sequence). This CDR3 has 13 amino acids. V lost 3 bases and J 10 bases, leaving 10 bases between the germline ends. CDR3 protein: CASSQGARSPLHF. Here the CDR3 DNA reads TGTGCCAGCAGCCAGGGGGCAAGATCACCCCTCCACTTT.

This rearrangement joins TRBV30 to TRBJ2-7, with TRBD1 as a possible D gene (5 bases). Germline values: CDR1 GTSNPN, CDR2 SVGIG (reference sequence). The ends were cut back, 2 bases at V and 2 bases at J, with 10 bases in the middle. The CDR3 contains 13 residues. This CDR3 reads CAWSPKGTYEQYF. As DNA, the CDR3 is TGTGCCTGGAGTCCGAAGGGGACCTACGAGCAGTACTTC.

The chain uses TRBV7-9 and TRBJ2-7; D gene ambiguous. CDR3 size: 13 residues. CDR1 is SEHNR and CDR2 is FQNEAQ in the germline V gene (reference sequence). V gave up 5 bases and J gave up 6 bases, with 14 bases separating them. CDR3 nucleotide sequence: TGTGCCAGCAGCCCCAGTCTAGGTCCCGAGCAGTACTTC. Protein product: CASSPSLGPEQYF.

This clone was seen once. This chain uses TRBV28 with TRBJ2-7, with D tentatively TRBD1 (5 bases). The CDR3 runs 13 residues. Germline loops: CDR1 MDHEN, CDR2 SYDVKM. Trimming cost V 5 bases and J 2 bases, with 10 bases left between them. DNA of the CDR3: TGTGCCAGCAGTCTCGACAGCACCTACGAGCAGTACTTC. Translation gives CASSLDSTYEQYF.

V gene TRBV6-4 combines with J gene TRBJ1-2; D perhaps matches TRBD1 (5 bases). V shed 4 bases and J shed 5 bases, with 14 bases lying between them. The length of the CDR3 is 14 residues. In germline, CDR1 is MRHNA, CDR2 SNTAGT. Here the CDR3 reads CASSVDDSYYGYTF. DNA for the CDR3: TGTGCCAGCAGTGTGGACGACAGCTATTATGGCTACACCTTC.

The chain recombines TRBV20-1 with TRBJ2-7, with 9 positions matching TRBD1. Trimming cost V 6 bases and J 5 bases; bases outside gene matches: 2. The CDR3 contains 11 residues. CDR1 is DFQATT and CDR2 is SNEGSKA in the germline V gene (reference sequence). CDR3 protein: CSARTGDEQYF. In DNA, the CDR3 is TGCAGTGCCCGGACAGGGGACGAGCAGTACTTC.

The rearrangement uses TRBV10-3 and TRBJ2-5, with D possibly TRBD2 on 7 matching bases. This CDR3 has 17 amino acids. The germline V gene has CDR1 ENHRY and CDR2 SYGVKD. The V and J ends lost 3 bases and 4 bases respectively, with 21 bases between them. CDR3 sequence: CAISDGRAGAGGETQYF. The CDR3 coding sequence is TGTGCCATCAGTGACGGGCGGGCGGGGGCAGGTGGAGAGACCCAGTACTTC.

The chain employs TRBV2 and TRBJ2-6; 7 bases agree with TRBD1. The germline gives CDR1 SNHLY, CDR2 FYNNEI. This CDR3 comprises 17 residues. V gave up 7 bases and J gave up 0 bases; unmatched junction bases: 9. The chain's CDR3 is CASTLDRVNSGANVLTF. The CDR3 DNA reads as TGTGCCAGCACTCTCGACAGGGTCAACTCTGGGGCCAACGTCCTGACTTTC.

The chain joins TRBV9 to TRBJ2-5; perhaps TRBD2 as D (6 bases). From germline, CDR1 is SGDLS and CDR2 YYNGEE. The CDR3 consists of 15 residues. V was shortened by 0 bases and J by 5 bases, with 14 bases between the two germline ends. The DNA of the CDR3 is TGTGCCAGCAGCGTAGGCGGGGTGTCGGGGGAGACCCAGTACTTC. Translation gives CASSVGGVSGETQYF.

The chain recombines TRBV10-3 with TRBJ2-7, with TRBD2 matching 11 bases. Looked up from germline, CDR1 is ENHRY and CDR2 is SYGVKD. Trimming removed 5 bases from V and 3 bases from J; junction bases left unmatched: 18. This CDR3 has 19 residues. CDR3 region: CAISSSSGLAGGRLYEQYF. CDR3 DNA: TGTGCCATCAGTTCCTCCTCCGGACTAGCGGGCGGGAGGCTCTACGAGCAGTACTTC.

The V gene is TRBV6-5, the J gene TRBJ1-6; the D is unclear. In germline, CDR1 is MNHEY, CDR2 SVGAGI. Trimming took off 5 bases at V and 7 bases at J, with 12 bases between the two ends. There are 14 residues in the CDR3. The CDR3 sequence is CASSPTIANSPLHF. CDR3 DNA sequence: TGTGCCAGCAGTCCAACAATAGCGAATTCACCCCTCCACTTT.

J is TRBJ2-3 and V is TRBV25-1, with 8 bases aligning to TRBD1. CDR3 length equals 15 residues. V lost 5 bases and J lost 1; bases outside the gene matches: 5. Germline V CDR1 and CDR2: MGHDK, SYGVNS. CDR3 sequence (DNA): TGTGCCAGCAGTCAGCCGGGACAGGGCACAGATACGCAGTATTTT. Its protein is CASSQPGQGTDTQYF.

The chain is built from TRBV6-6 and TRBJ2-7; D is unclear. CDR3 size: 11 residues. Deletions cut 5 bases from V and 4 bases from J, with 6 bases between. Germline lookup yields CDR1 MNHNY and CDR2 SVGAGI (reference sequence). For the CDR3, the DNA is TGTGCCAGCAGTAACACATACGAGCAGTACTTC. Protein sequence: CASSNTYEQYF.

Judged by abundance, this clone is medium-sized. The V and J genes are TRBV18 and TRBJ2-1, with a weak D call TRBD1 (6 bases). The CDR3 is 13 residues long. Germline V gene sequence: CDR1 KGHSH, CDR2 LQKENI. V lost 0 bases and J 8 bases, leaving 8 bases between the germline ends. The CDR3 loop is CASSPPQGDEQFF. CDR3 nucleotide sequence: TGTGCCAGCTCACCACCACAGGGCGATGAGCAGTTCTTC.

This chain connects TRBV4-2 to TRBJ2-2; D may be TRBD2 (6 bases). The CDR3 loop spans 14 amino acids. Per germline, CDR1 LGHNA and CDR2 YNFKEQ. Trimming left V 5 bases short and J 7 bases short, with 14 bases between. The CDR3 DNA reads TGTGCCAGCAGCAGGGGAGGATACGACGGGGAGCTGTTTTTT. Amino acid sequence: CASSRGGYDGELFF.

The rearrangement links TRBV5-8 to TRBJ1-2; D possibly corresponds to TRBD1 (6 bases). This CDR3 spans 16 amino acids. Germline loops: CDR1 SGHTS, CDR2 YDEGEE. The V gene lost 4 bases and the J gene lost 1 base, with 17 bases spanning the gap. The CDR3 DNA follows: TGTGCCAGCAGCCTACCGATGGACAGACTTAACTATGGCTACACCTTC. This codes for CASSLPMDRLNYGYTF.

The chain carries TRBV15 and TRBJ2-5, with a possible D match to TRBD2 (6 bases). V was cut by 1 base and J by 5 bases, with 11 bases left in between. Germline V gene data show CDR1 as LNHNV and CDR2 as YYDKDF (reference sequence). The CDR3 extends over 14 amino acids. The chain's CDR3 is CATSRGGDLETQYF. The CDR3 DNA follows: TGTGCCACCAGCAGAGGGGGGGACTTGGAGACCCAGTACTTC.

The chain joins TRBV7-9 to TRBJ1-2; TRBD1 matches at 10 bases. Germline V CDR1 and CDR2: SEHNR, FQNEAQ (reference sequence). This CDR3 contains 16 residues. After removal of 1 base from V and 1 base from J, the junction contained 3 bases not matched to a gene. CDR3 in amino acids: CASSLGDRGDNYGYTF. The CDR3 DNA is TGTGCCAGCAGCTTAGGGGACAGGGGCGATAACTATGGCTACACCTTC. Full variable domain (rest looked up from reference TRBV7-9 and TRBJ1-2): DTGVSQNPRHKITKRGQNVTFRCDPISEHNRLYWYRQTLGQGPEFLTYFQNEAQLEKSRLLSDRFSAERPKGSFSTLEIQRTEQGDSAMYLCASSLGDRGDNYGYTFGSGTRLTVV.

The J gene is TRBJ2-1, the V gene TRBV19, with TRBD2 matching 7 bases. The CDR3 sequence is 15 residues long. CDR1 and CDR2 (germline): LNHDA, SQIVND (reference sequence). J was trimmed by 0 bases and V by 6 bases; bases with no gene match: 5. The chain's CDR3 is CASRVGGSSYNEQFF. Here the CDR3 DNA reads TGTGCCAGTAGGGTGGGGGGGTCCTCCTACAATGAGCAGTTCTTC.